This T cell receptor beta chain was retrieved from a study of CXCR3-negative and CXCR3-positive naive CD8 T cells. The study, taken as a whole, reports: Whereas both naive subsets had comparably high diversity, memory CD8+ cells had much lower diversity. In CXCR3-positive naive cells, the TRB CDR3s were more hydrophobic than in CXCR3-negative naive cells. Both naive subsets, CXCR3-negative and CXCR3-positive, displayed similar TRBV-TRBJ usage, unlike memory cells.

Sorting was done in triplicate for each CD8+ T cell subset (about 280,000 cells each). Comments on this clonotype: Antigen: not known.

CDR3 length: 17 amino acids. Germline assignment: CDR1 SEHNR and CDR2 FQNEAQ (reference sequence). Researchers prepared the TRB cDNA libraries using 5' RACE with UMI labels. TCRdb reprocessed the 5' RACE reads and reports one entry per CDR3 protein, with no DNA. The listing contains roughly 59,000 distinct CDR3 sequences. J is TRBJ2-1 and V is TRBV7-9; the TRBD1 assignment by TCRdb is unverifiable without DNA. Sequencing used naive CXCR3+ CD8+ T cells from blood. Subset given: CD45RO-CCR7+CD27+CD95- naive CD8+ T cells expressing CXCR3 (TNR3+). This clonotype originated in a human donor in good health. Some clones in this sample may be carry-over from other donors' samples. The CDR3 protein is CASSPRTGEPSYNEQFF.